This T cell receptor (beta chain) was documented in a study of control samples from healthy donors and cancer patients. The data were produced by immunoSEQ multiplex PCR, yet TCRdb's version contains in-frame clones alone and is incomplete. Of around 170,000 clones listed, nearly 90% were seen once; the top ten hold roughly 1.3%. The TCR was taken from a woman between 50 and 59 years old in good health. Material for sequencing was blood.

The CDR3 reads CAGYTAAGQGRTEAFF. CDR3 DNA: TGTGCCGGCTACACGGCGGCGGGACAGGGTCGGACTGAAGCTTTCTTT. The rearrangement joins TRBV19 to TRBJ1-1; TRBD1 matches 9 bases. The length of the CDR3 is 16 residues. CDR1 is LNHDA, CDR2 SQIVND, per germline (reference sequence). J was trimmed by 5 bases and V by 11 bases; bases with no gene match: 18.